These 5 T cell receptor beta chains originate from one sample sequenced in a study of T-cell memory formation after mild COVID-19. TCRdb analysed the 5' RACE reads with MiXCR anew, one entry per CDR3 protein. Here the sample spans approximately 300,000 distinct CDR3 sequences, around 15% being singletons. Material for sequencing was PBMCs or a T cell subset sorted from them (not recorded which). Source of these receptors: a man younger than 30 who had mild COVID-19 (a few samples of this study predate the infection). Cell type and time point are not known.

The chain uses TRBV12-3 or TRBV12-4 and TRBJ2-5, with TRBD1 matching over 9 bases. The CDR3 is 15 residues long. Trimming took 6 bases from V and 4 from J; bases not matched to a gene: 9. The CDR3 here is CASRLDRGRPETQYF. In nucleotides, the CDR3 is TGTGCCAGCAGGCTCGACAGGGGGAGGCCAGAGACCCAGTACTTC.

This clonotype was seen a handful of times. This chain connects TRBV7-8 to TRBJ1-3; D gene unclear. Trimming took off 0 bases at V and 0 bases at J, with 12 bases between the two ends. The CDR3 totals 17 residues. CDR1 SGHVS and CDR2 FQNEAQ come from the germline V gene. CDR3 bases: TGTGCCAGCAGCTTAGCAAGTCGACGCTACTCTGGAAACACCATATATTTT. Its protein is CASSLASRRYSGNTIYF. The variable domain in full, with the rest retrieved from reference TRBV7-8 and TRBJ1-3, is GAGVSQSPRYKVAKRGQDVALRCDPISGHVSLFWYQQALGQGPEFLTYFQNEAQLDKSGLPSDRFFAERPEGSVSTLKIQRTQQEDSAVYLCASSLASRRYSGNTIYFGEGSWLTVV.

This chain links TRBV5-1 with TRBJ2-3; 8 bases line up with TRBD1. Trimming cost V 3 bases and J 2 bases; bases outside gene matches: 2. The CDR3 is 14 amino acids. Germline V gene sequence: CDR1 SGHRS, CDR2 YFSETQ. The CDR3 DNA reads as TGCGCCAGCAGCTGGGGACAGGACACAGATACGCAGTATTTT. Its protein is CASSWGQDTDTQYF.

This clonotype turned up a few times. The chain combines TRBV6-5 with TRBJ2-5; unclear D gene. With 6 bases removed from V and 7 bases from J, the gap between germline ends came to 15 bases. The CDR3 sequence is 13 residues long. CDR1 and CDR2 from the germline V gene are MNHEY and SVGAGI. CDR3: CASSPGPAGTQYF. The DNA for the CDR3 is TGTGCCAGCAGCCCAGGCCCGGCAGGGACCCAGTACTTC.

The genes are TRBV5-1 and TRBJ2-7; D gene unclear. Per germline, CDR1 SGHRS and CDR2 YFSETQ. The CDR3 consists of 14 residues. The ends were cut back, 0 bases at V and 2 bases at J, with 9 bases in the middle. The CDR3 sequence: CASSLEAGPYEQYF. The CDR3 nucleotides read TGCGCCAGCAGCTTGGAGGCCGGTCCCTACGAGCAGTACTTC.